Shown below are 29 T cell receptor beta chains from a single sample sequenced in a study of blood T cell repertoires in COVID-19. The table came from immunoSEQ multiplex PCR; TCRdb's copy has only in-frame clones and leaves some out. The sample shows fewer than 70,000 clones, around 79% of them seen only once. Sequenced input: peripheral blood. The receptor source for this set is a human donor in a cohort sampled during active COVID-19.

The V gene is TRBV28, the J gene TRBJ2-7; TRBD2 might be the D (5 bases). CDR3 size: 14 residues. Trimming pared 5 bases from V and 7 bases from J, leaving 18 bases between. Germline V gives CDR1 MDHEN, CDR2 SYDVKM. CDR3 sequence (DNA): TGTGCCAGCAGTCCCGGACTTGCGCTCCAGGAGCAGTACTTC. It translates to CASSPGLALQEQYF.

This rearrangement joins TRBV12-1 to TRBJ1-1. TRBV12-1 is recorded as a pseudogene. The CDR3 is made up of 17 amino acids. This CDR3 reads CASSQKPGGPVNTEAFF. Here the CDR3 DNA reads TGTGCCAGCAGTCAAAAACCCGGGGGGCCGGTGAACACTGAAGCTTTCTTT.

This sequence joins TRBV5-1 and TRBJ2-3; TRBD1 agrees at 9 bases. CDR3 length: 17 amino acids. Germline values: CDR1 SGHRS, CDR2 YFSETQ. The V segment lost 3 bases and the J segment 2 bases; nucleotides outside the gene matches: 10. This CDR3 reads CASSWATGGFFTDTQYF. The CDR3 bases are TGCGCCAGCAGCTGGGCGACAGGGGGGTTTTTCACAGATACGCAGTATTTT.

This clone is a singleton in its sample. This chain links TRBV10-2 with TRBJ1-2; perhaps TRBD1 as D (6 bases). The CDR3 spans 14 residues. V was clipped by 2 bases and J by 6 bases, with 13 bases between them. Germline V lookup: CDR1 WSHSY, CDR2 SAAADI. CDR3 DNA sequence: TGCGCCAGCAGTGAGCCCGTCACAGGGAATGGCTACACCTTC. It yields the protein CASSEPVTGNGYTF.

The chain has TRBV6-5 and TRBJ2-7, with D uncertain. The germline V gene has CDR1 MNHEY and CDR2 SVGAGI. The CDR3 consists of 15 residues. V gave up 7 bases and J gave up 2 bases, with 18 bases separating them. The CDR3 nucleotides read TGTGCCAGCACCCTTATGCGGAACGGAGCCTACGAGCAGTACTTC. Translated: CASTLMRNGAYEQYF.

The chain uses TRBV27 and TRBJ2-7; 7 bases map to TRBD1. V was pared by 4 bases and J by 0 bases, with 9 bases of the junction left unmatched. CDR3 length equals 16 residues. The germline V gene has CDR1 MNHEY and CDR2 SMNVEV (reference sequence). The CDR3 loop reads CASSYYGTASSYEQYF. The CDR3 DNA is TGTGCCAGCAGTTACTACGGGACAGCAAGCTCCTACGAGCAGTACTTC.

The J gene is TRBJ2-7, the V gene TRBV27; TRBD2 matches 8 bases. This CDR3 region has 14 residues. Germline assignment: CDR1 MNHEY and CDR2 SMNVEV (reference sequence). The J segment lost 6 bases and the V segment lost 5 bases, leaving 9 bases of the junction unmatched. This CDR3 is CASSTPGLGGEQYF. In nucleotides, the CDR3 is TGTGCCAGCAGTACCCCGGGACTAGGTGGCGAGCAGTACTTC.

V and J are TRBV12-3 or TRBV12-4 and TRBJ1-2; unclear D gene. V was clipped by 3 bases and J by 4 bases, with 6 bases between them. The CDR3 contains 12 residues. CDR3 in DNA: TGTGCCAGCAGTTTTGGAGGCTATGGCTACACCTTC. This encodes CASSFGGYGYTF.

The chain combines TRBV29-1 with TRBJ1-1; D may be TRBD1 (6 bases). Germline V gives CDR1 SQVTM, CDR2 ANQGSEA. The CDR3 runs 14 residues. Trimming pared 6 bases from V and 3 bases from J, leaving 17 bases between. The DNA of the CDR3 is TGCAGCGTCCGCCCTGGGGGGGCGGACACTGAAGCTTTCTTT. It translates to CSVRPGGADTEAFF.

This chain joins TRBV29-1 and TRBJ2-7, with D perhaps matching TRBD1 (6 bases). Germline CDR1 reads SQVTM; CDR2 reads ANQGSEA. The CDR3 totals 13 residues. The V end was cut by 5 bases, the J end by 0 bases, with 11 bases between. The CDR3 bases are TGCAGCGTTAGATCGGACAGCTCCTACGAGCAGTACTTC. Amino acids: CSVRSDSSYEQYF.

This chain uses TRBV6-1 with TRBJ1-5, with 9 bases lining up with TRBD1. The germline V gene has CDR1 MNHNS and CDR2 SASEGT. With 2 bases clipped from V and 6 bases from J, the junction kept 5 bases outside the gene matches. CDR3 length: 15 amino acids. The CDR3 protein is CASSESGTGFQPQHF. As DNA, the CDR3 is TGTGCCAGCAGTGAAAGTGGGACAGGGTTTCAGCCCCAGCATTTT.

The chain has TRBV24-1 and TRBJ2-1; 7 bases agree with TRBD1. The germline gives CDR1 KGHDR, CDR2 SFDVKD. The V and J ends lost 4 bases and 5 bases, in that order; junction bases with no gene match: 10. The CDR3 extends over 16 amino acids. The CDR3 sequence is CATSDPRRGPDNEQFF. The CDR3, as DNA: TGTGCCACCAGTGACCCCCGTAGGGGGCCAGACAATGAGCAGTTCTTC.

The genes are TRBV4-1 and TRBJ2-7; 9 bases map to TRBD1. Germline loops: CDR1 MGHRA, CDR2 YSYEKL. V was clipped by 3 bases and J by 1 base; unmatched bases: 7. CDR3 length: 16 amino acids. The CDR3 loop is CASSQPGQGNSYEQYF. The DNA for the CDR3 is TGCGCCAGCAGCCAGCCTGGACAGGGGAATTCCTACGAGCAGTACTTC.

This clone is judged medium-sized. This chain links TRBV9 with TRBJ2-1; TRBD2 aligns across 8 bases. The CDR3 spans 16 residues. Trimming removed 0 bases from V and 5 bases from J; junction bases left unmatched: 7. Germline CDR1 reads SGDLS; CDR2 reads YYNGEE. CDR3 DNA sequence: TGTGCCAGCAGCGTAGACCGGGAGGGGTCCCACAATGAGCAGTTCTTC. As protein: CASSVDREGSHNEQFF.

Only one count was recorded for this clone. The genes are TRBV18 and TRBJ2-5, with D unresolved. Germline V lookup: CDR1 KGHSH, CDR2 LQKENI. V dropped 6 bases and J dropped 7 bases, with 18 bases sitting between them. This CDR3 has 14 residues. The CDR3 spells CASSQSQVIGTQYF. Here the CDR3 DNA reads TGTGCCAGCTCCCAAAGTCAGGTTATCGGGACCCAGTACTTC.

The J gene is TRBJ2-1, the V gene TRBV7-8; D gene unclear. The length of the CDR3 is 15 residues. Germline lookup yields CDR1 SGHVS and CDR2 FQNEAQ. Trimming removed 5 bases at V and 2 bases at J, with 13 bases between. The CDR3 region has the DNA TGTGCCAGCAGCCTGCTGGGCCTTACCTACAATGAGCAGTTCTTC. This sequence encodes CASSLLGLTYNEQFF.

The rearrangement uses TRBV19 and TRBJ2-7; 10 nucleotides match TRBD1. This CDR3 is built from 15 residues. Trimming took 5 bases from V and 3 from J; bases not matched to a gene: 7. Germline CDR1 is LNHDA and CDR2 is SQIVND (reference sequence). For the CDR3, the DNA is TGTGCCAGTAGTCCATTGGGGACAGGGGACTACGAGCAGTACTTC. Translation: CASSPLGTGDYEQYF.

The chain couples TRBV30 to TRBJ2-7; tentatively, D is TRBD1 (5 bases). The length of the CDR3 is 14 residues. Germline values: CDR1 GTSNPN, CDR2 SVGIG (reference sequence). V lost 2 bases to trimming and J lost 3 bases, with 14 bases between them. The CDR3: CAWSRFGQGYEQYF. CDR3 coding DNA: TGTGCCTGGAGTCGGTTCGGTCAGGGCTACGAGCAGTACTTC.

V usage is TRBV2 and J usage is TRBJ1-5, with D maybe TRBD1 (5 bases). This CDR3 is 14 amino acids long. The V gene lost 7 bases and the J gene lost 4 bases, with 14 bases spanning the gap. Germline-derived CDR1 and CDR2 are SNHLY and FYNNEI. In nucleotides, the CDR3 is TGTGCCAGCACCTTGAGGACATGGAATCAGCCCCAGCATTTT. It translates to CASTLRTWNQPQHF. The full variable domain, completed using reference TRBV2 and TRBJ1-5, is EPEVTQTPSHQVTQMGQEVILRCVPISNHLYFYWYRQILGQKVEFLVSFYNNEISEKSEIFDDQFSVERPDGSNFTLKIRSTKLEDSAMYFCASTLRTWNQPQHFGDGTRLSIL.

The genes are TRBV3-1 (or the pseudogene TRBV3-2) and TRBJ1-3, with D uncertain. This CDR3 is 13 amino acids long. The germline CDR1 and CDR2 sequences are LGHDT and YNNKEL (reference sequence). V lost 3 bases to trimming and J lost 5 bases, with 8 bases between them. In DNA, the CDR3 is TGTGCCAGCAGCCAGGCGGATCGAAACACCATATATTTT. Encoded protein: CASSQADRNTIYF.

This chain connects TRBV29-1 to TRBJ1-2; a weak D match, TRBD1 (5 bases). Trimming took off 7 bases at V and 2 bases at J, with 26 bases between the two ends. Germline values: CDR1 SQVTM, CDR2 ANQGSEA. This CDR3 has 17 amino acids. The CDR3 region is CSAPIGGMGLRNYGYTF. The CDR3 DNA sequence: TGCAGCGCTCCAATTGGAGGAATGGGACTAAGGAACTATGGCTACACCTTC.

The chain links TRBV11-1 to TRBJ1-6; D is possibly TRBD1 (5 bases). V lost 6 bases and J lost 7, with 16 bases in between. The CDR3 is made up of 15 amino acids. Germline lookup yields CDR1 SGHAT and CDR2 FQDESV (reference sequence). The CDR3 loop is CASSTRVWNNSPLHF. The CDR3 DNA follows: TGTGCCAGCAGTACCAGGGTTTGGAACAATTCACCCCTCCACTTT.

This clone has a handful of counts. V is TRBV5-1 and J is TRBJ2-7; tentatively, D is TRBD1 (5 bases). The CDR3 extends over 12 amino acids. The V and J ends lost 4 bases and 5 bases respectively, with 10 bases between them. The germline V gene has CDR1 SGHRS and CDR2 YFSETQ. The CDR3 coding sequence is TGCGCCAGCAGCCATACAGGTAACGAGCAGTACTTC. Its protein product is CASSHTGNEQYF.

The V call is TRBV15, the J call TRBJ2-5, with 11 bases matching TRBD2. J was trimmed by 1 base and V by 2 bases; bases with no gene match: 6. Per germline, CDR1 LNHNV and CDR2 YYDKDF (reference sequence). The CDR3 spans 17 residues. CDR3 sequence: CATSRPVAGGPQETQYF. CDR3 nucleotide sequence: TGTGCCACCAGCAGACCCGTAGCGGGGGGGCCCCAAGAGACCCAGTACTTC.

The gene calls are TRBV3-1 (or the pseudogene TRBV3-2) and TRBJ2-7, with 12 bases lining up with TRBD1. The germline V gene encodes CDR1 LGHDT and CDR2 YNNKEL (reference sequence). Unmatched junction bases numbered 4, after V lost 0 bases and J lost 10 bases. CDR3 length: 14 amino acids. CDR3 region: CASSQDGTGGTQYF. CDR3 sequence (DNA): TGTGCCAGCAGCCAAGATGGGACAGGGGGCACTCAGTACTTC.

The chain recombines TRBV20-1 with TRBJ1-5, with 7 bases lining up with TRBD1. The ends lost 3 bases at V and 10 bases at J; junction bases unmatched: 9. Germline CDR1 reads DFQATT; CDR2 reads SNEGSKA (reference sequence). The CDR3 loop spans 13 amino acids. CDR3 in amino acids: CSASLTQGVPQHF. The DNA of the CDR3 is TGCAGTGCTAGTCTTACCCAGGGGGTTCCCCAGCATTTT.

This clone has just a few counts. The rearrangement joins TRBV10-1 to TRBJ2-7; D is undetermined. The CDR3 is 14 residues long. V was cut by 2 bases and J by 1 base, with 9 bases left in between. Germline CDR1 is WNHNN and CDR2 is SYGVQD (reference sequence). CDR3 nucleotides: TGCGCCAGCAGTGAGCGTGTATCGTCCTACGAGCAGTACTTC. This encodes CASSERVSSYEQYF.

This clone was observed a handful of times. J is TRBJ2-7 and V is TRBV30, with D possibly being TRBD2 (6 bases). V was trimmed by 7 bases and J by 0 bases, leaving 16 bases between them. CDR1 is GTSNPN, CDR2 SVGIG, per germline (reference sequence). This CDR3 is built from 14 residues. The CDR3 here is CALPATGSSYEQYF. The CDR3, as DNA: TGTGCCTTACCTGCTACCGGGAGCTCCTACGAGCAGTACTTC.

This rearrangement joins TRBV7-9 to TRBJ1-1; no firm D call. The germline gives CDR1 SEHNR, CDR2 FQNEAQ (reference sequence). The CDR3 has 14 amino acids. V was cut by 4 bases and J by 7 bases, with 16 bases left in between. The CDR3 region has the DNA TGTGCCAGCAGCTGGACCGGGAGAAAAGATGAAGCTTTCTTT. It specifies CASSWTGRKDEAFF.